The clone carrying this TCR beta chain occurred a few times. Its antigen is not known. These data are taken from a study of T cells after yellow fever vaccination. Regarding the study as a whole: FACS-sorted repertoires might harbor abundant contaminating clonotypes from the bulk population.

The CDR3 spans 14 residues. V lost 2 bases to trimming and J lost 1 base, with 8 bases between them. CDR1 is LGHDT, CDR2 YNNKEL, per germline (reference sequence). TCRdb re-derived calls from the 5' RACE reads in MiXCR, one entry per CDR3 protein. The sample carries approximately 350,000 distinct CDR3 sequences, around 10% recorded once. This TCR derives from a young man who received the YFV17D yellow fever vaccine. The chain employs TRBV3-1 and TRBJ1-1; possibly TRBD1 for D (5 bases). The sequencing here drew on PBMCs, taken on the day of the first yellow fever vaccination. In nucleotides, the CDR3 is TGTGCCAGCAGCCAACCCGGGGGGAACACTGAAGCTTTCTTT. It encodes CASSQPGGNTEAFF.